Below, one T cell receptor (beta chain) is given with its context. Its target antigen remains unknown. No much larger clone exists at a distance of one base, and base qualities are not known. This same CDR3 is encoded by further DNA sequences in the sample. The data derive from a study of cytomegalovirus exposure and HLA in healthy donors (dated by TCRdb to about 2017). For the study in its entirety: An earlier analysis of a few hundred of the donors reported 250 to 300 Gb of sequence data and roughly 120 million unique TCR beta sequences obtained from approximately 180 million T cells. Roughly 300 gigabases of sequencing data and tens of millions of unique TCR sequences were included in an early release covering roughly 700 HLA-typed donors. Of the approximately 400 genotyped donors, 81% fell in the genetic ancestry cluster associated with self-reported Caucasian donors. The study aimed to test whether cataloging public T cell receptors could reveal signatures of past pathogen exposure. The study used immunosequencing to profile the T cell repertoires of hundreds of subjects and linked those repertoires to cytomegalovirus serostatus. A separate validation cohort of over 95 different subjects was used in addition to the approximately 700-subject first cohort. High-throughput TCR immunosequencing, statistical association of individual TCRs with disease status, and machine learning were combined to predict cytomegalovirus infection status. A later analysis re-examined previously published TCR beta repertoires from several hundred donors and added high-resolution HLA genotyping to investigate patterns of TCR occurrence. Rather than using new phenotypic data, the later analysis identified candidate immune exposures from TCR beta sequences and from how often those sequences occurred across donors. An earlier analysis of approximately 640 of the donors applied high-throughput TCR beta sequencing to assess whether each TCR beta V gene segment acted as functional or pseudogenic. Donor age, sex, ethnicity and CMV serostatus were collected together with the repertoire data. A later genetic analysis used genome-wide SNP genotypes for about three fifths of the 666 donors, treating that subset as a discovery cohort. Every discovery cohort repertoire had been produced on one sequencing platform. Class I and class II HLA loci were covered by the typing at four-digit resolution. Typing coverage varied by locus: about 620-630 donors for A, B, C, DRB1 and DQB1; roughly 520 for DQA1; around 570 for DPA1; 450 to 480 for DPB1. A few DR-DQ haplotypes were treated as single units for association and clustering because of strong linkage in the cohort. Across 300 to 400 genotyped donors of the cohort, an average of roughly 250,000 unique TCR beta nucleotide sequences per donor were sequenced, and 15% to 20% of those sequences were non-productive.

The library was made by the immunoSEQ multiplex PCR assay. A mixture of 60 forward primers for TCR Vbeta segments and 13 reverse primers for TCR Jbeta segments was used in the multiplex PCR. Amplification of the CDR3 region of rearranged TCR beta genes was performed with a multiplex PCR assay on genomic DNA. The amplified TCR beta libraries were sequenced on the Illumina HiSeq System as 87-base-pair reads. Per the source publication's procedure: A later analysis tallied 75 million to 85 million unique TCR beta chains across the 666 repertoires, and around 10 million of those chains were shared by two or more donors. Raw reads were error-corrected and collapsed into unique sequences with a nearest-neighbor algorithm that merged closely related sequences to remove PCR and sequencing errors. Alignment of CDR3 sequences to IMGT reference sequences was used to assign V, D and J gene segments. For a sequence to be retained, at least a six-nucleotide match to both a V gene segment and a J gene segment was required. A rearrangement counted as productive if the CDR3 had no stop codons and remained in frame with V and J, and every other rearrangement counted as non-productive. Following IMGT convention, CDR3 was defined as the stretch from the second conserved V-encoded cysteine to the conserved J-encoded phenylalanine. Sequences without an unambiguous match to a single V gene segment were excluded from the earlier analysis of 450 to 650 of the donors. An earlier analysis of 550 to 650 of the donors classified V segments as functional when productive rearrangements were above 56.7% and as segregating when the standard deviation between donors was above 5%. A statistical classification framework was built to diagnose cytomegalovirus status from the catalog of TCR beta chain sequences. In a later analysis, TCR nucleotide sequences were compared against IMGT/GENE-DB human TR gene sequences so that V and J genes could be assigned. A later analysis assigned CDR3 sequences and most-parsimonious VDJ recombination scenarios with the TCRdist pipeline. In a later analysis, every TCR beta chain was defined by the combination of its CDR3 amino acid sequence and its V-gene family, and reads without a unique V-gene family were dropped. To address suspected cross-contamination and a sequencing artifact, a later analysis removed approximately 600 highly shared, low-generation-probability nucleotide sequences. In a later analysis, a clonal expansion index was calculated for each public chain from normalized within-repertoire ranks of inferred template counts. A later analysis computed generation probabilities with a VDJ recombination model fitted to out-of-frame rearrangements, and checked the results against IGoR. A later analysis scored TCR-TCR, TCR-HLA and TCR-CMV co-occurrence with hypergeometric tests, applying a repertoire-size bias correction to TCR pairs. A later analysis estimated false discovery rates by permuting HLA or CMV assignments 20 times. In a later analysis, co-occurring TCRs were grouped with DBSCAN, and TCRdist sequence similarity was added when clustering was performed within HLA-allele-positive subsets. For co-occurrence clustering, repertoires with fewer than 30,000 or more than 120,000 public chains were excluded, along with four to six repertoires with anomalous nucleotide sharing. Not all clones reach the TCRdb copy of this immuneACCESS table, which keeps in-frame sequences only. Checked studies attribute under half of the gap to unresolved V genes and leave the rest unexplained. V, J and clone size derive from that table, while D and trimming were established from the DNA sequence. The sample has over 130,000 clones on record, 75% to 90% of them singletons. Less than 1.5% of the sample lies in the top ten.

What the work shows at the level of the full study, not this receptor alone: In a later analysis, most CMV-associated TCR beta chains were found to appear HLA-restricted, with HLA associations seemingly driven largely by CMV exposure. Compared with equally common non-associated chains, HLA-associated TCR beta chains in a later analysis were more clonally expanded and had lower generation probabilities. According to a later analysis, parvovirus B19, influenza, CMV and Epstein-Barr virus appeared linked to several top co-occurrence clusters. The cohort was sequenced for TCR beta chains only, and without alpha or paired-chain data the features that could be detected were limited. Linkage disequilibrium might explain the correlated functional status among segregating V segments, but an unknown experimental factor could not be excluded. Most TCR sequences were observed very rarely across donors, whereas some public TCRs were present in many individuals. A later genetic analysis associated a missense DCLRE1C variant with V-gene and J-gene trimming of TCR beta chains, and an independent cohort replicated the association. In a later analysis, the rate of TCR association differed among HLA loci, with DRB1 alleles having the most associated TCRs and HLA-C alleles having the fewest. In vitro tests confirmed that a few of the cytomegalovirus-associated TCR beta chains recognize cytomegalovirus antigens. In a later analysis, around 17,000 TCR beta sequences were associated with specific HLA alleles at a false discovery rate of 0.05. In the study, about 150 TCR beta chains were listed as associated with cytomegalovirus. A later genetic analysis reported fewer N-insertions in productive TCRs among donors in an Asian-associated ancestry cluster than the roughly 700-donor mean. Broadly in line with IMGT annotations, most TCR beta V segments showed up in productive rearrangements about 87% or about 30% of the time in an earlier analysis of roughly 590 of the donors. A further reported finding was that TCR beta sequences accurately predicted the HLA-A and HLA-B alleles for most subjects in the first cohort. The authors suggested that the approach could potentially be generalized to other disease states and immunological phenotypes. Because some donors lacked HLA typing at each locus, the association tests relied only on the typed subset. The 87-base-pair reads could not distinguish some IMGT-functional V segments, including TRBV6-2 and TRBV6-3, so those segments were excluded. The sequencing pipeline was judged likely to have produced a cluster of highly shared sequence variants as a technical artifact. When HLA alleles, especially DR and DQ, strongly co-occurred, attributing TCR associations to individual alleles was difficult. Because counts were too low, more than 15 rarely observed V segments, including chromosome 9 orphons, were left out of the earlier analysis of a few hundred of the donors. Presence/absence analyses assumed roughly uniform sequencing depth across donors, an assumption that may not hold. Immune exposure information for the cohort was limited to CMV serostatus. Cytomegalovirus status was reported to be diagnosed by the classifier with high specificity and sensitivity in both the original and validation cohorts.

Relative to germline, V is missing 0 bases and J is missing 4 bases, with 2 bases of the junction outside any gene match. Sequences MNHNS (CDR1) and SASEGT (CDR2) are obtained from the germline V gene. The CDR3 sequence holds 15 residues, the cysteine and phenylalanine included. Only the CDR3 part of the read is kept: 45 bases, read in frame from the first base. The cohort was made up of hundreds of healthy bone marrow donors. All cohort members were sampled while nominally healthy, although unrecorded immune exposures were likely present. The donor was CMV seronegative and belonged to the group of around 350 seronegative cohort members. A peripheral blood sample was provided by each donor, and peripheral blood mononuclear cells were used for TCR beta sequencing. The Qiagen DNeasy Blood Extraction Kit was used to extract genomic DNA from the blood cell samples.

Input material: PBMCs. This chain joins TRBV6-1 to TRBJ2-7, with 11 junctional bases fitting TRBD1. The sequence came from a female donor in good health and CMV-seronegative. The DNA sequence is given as TGTGCCAGCAGTGAAGCTGGGACAGGGGGGTACGAGCAGTACTTC. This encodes CASSEAGTGGYEQYF.